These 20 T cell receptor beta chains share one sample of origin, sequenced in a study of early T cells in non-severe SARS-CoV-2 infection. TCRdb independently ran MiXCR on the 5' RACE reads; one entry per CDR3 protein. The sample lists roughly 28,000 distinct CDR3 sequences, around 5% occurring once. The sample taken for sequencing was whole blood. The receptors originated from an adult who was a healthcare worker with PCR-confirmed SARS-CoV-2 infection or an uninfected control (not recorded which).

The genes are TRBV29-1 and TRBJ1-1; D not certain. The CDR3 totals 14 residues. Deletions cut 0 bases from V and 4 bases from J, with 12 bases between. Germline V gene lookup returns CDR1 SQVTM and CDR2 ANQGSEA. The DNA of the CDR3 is TGCAGCGTTGAAGAGCACAGTAGAAGCACTGAAGCTTTCTTT. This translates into CSVEEHSRSTEAFF. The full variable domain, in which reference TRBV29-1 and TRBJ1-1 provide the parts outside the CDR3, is SAVISQKPSRDICQRGTSLTIQCQVDSQVTMMFWYRQQPGQSLTLIATANQGSEATYESGFVIDKFPISRPNLTFSTLTVSNMSPEDSSIYLCSVEEHSRSTEAFFGQGTRLTVV.

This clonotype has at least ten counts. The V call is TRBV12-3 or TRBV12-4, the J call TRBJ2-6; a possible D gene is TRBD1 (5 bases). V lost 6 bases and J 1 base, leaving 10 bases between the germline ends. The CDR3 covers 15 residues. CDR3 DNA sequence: TGTGCCAGCAGGCCCGACAGTTCTGGGGCCAACGTCCTGACTTTC. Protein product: CASRPDSSGANVLTF.

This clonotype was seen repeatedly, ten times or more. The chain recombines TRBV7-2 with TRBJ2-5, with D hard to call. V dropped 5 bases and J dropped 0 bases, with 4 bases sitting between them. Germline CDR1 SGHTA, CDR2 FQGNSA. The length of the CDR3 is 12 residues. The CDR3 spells CASSPYQETQYF. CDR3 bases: TGTGCCAGCAGCCCCTACCAAGAGACCCAGTACTTC.

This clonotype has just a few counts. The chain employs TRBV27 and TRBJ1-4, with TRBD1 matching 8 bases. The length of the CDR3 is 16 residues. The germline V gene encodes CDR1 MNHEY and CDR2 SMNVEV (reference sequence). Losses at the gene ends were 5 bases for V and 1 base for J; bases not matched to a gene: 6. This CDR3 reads CASSPGQGVTNEKLFF. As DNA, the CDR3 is TGTGCCAGCAGTCCCGGACAGGGAGTAACTAATGAAAAACTGTTTTTT.

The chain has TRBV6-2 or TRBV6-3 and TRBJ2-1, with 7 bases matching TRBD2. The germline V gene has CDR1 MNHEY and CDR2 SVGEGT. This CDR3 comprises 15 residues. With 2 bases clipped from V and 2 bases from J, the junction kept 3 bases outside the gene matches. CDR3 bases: TGTGCCAGCAGTTACCCCAGCGGGGCCTACAATGAGCAGTTCTTC. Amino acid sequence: CASSYPSGAYNEQFF.

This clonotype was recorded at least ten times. CDR3 loop: CASSLIYEQYF. CDR3 nucleotide sequence: TGTGCCAGCAGCTTAATCTACGAGCAGTACTTC. The rearrangement links TRBV7-9 to TRBJ2-7; D gene uncertain. V lost 2 bases and J 3 bases, leaving 2 bases between the germline ends. The CDR3 covers 11 residues. Germline V gives CDR1 SEHNR, CDR2 FQNEAQ (reference sequence).

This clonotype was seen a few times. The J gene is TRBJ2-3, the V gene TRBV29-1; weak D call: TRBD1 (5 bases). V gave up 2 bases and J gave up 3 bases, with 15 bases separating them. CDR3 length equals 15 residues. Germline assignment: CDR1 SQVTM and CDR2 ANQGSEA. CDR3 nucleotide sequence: TGCAGCGTTGAACAGGGAAGGCGGCTGACAGATACGCAGTATTTT. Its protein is CSVEQGRRLTDTQYF.

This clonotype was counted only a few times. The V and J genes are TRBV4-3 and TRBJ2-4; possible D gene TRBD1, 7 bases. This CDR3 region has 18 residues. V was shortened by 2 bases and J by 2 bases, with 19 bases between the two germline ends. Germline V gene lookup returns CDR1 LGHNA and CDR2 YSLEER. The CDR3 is CASSQQPEGAGSKNIQYF. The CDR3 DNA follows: TGCGCCAGCAGCCAACAGCCGGAGGGGGCCGGATCCAAAAACATTCAGTACTTC.

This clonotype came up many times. The CDR3 sequence is CASSLRTGQGLHGYTF. The CDR3 nucleotides read TGTGCCAGCAGCTTGCGTACAGGACAGGGATTGCATGGCTACACCTTC. The chain is built from TRBV5-4 and TRBJ1-2, with 8 bases matching TRBD1. V dropped 1 base and J dropped 6; count of bases not matched to a gene: 11. Germline CDR1 reads SGHNT; CDR2 reads YYREEE (reference sequence). The CDR3 is 16 amino acids.

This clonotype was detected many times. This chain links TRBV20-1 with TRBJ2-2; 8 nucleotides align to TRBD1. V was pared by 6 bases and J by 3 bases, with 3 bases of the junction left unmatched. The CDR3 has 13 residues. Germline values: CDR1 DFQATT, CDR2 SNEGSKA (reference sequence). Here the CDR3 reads CSAKTGDTGELFF. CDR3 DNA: TGCAGTGCAAAGACAGGGGACACCGGGGAGCTGTTTTTT.

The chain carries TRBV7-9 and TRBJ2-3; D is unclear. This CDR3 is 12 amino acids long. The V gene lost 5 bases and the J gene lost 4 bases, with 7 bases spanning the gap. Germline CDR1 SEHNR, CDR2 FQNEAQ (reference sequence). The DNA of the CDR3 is TGTGCCAGCAGCCCCGAGGCAGATACGCAGTATTTT. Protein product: CASSPEADTQYF.

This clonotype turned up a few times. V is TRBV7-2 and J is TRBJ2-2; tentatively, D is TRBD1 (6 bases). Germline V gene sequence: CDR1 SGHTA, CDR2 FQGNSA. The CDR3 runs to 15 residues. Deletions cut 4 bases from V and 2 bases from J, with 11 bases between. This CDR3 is CASSSGQSNTGELFF. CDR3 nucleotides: TGTGCCAGCAGCTCCGGACAGAGCAACACCGGGGAGCTGTTTTTT.

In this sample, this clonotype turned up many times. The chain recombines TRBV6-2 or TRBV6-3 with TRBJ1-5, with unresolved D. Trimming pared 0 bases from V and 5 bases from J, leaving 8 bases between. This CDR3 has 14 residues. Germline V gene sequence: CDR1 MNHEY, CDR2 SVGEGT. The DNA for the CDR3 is TGTGCCAGCAGTTACTCGAGGCGGGATCAGCCCCAGCATTTT. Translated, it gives CASSYSRRDQPQHF.

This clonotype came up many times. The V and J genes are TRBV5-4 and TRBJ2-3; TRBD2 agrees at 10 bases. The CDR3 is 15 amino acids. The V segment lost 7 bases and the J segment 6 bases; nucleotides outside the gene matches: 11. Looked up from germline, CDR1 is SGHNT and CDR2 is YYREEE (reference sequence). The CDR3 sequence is CASSRSGGVGDTQYF. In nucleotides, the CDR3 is TGTGCCAGCTCTAGGAGCGGGGGGGTAGGGGATACGCAGTATTTT. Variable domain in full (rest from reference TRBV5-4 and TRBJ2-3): ETGVTQSPTHLIKTRGQQVTLRCSSQSGHNTVSWYQQALGQGPQFIFQYYREEENGRGNFPPRFSGLQFPNYSSELNVNALELDDSALYLCASSRSGGVGDTQYFGPGTRLTVL.

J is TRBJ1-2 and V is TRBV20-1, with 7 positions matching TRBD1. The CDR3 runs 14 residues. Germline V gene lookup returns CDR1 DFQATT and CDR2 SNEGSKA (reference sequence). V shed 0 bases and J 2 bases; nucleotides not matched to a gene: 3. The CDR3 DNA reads TGCAGTGCTAGAGATTTGACAGGGAACTATGGCTACACCTTC. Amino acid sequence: CSARDLTGNYGYTF.

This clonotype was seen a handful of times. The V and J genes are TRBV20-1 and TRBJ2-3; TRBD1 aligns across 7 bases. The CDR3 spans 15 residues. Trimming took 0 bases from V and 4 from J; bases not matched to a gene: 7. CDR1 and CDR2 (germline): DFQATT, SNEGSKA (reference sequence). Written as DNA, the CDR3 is TGCAGTGCTAGAGATGGGGGACAGTATCCAGATACGCAGTATTTT. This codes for CSARDGGQYPDTQYF.

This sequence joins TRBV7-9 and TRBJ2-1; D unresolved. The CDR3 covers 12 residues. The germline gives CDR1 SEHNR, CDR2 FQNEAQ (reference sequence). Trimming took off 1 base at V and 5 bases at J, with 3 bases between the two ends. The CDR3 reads CASSLGDNEQFF. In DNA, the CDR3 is TGTGCCAGCAGCTTAGGTGACAATGAGCAGTTCTTC.

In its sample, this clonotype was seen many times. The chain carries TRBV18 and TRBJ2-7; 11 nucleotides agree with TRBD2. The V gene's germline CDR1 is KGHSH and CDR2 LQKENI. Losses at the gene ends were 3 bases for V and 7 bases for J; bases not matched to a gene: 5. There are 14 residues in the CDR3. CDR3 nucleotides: TGTGCCAGCTCACCTCCAGGACTAGCGGGTGAGCAGTACTTC. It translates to CASSPPGLAGEQYF. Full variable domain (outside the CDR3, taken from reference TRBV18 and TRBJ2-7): NAGVMQNPRHLVRRRGQEARLRCSPMKGHSHVYWYRQLPEEGLKFMVYLQKENIIDESGMPKERFSAEFPKEGPSILRIQQVVRGDSAAYFCASSPPGLAGEQYFGPGTRLTVT.

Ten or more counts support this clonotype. CDR3 nucleotides: TGTGCCAGCAGCTTAGGCCAGCGGGGTCTATACAATGAGCAGTTCTTC. This encodes CASSLGQRGLYNEQFF. The chain couples TRBV7-8 to TRBJ2-1, with 7 bases matching TRBD2. The CDR3 extends over 16 amino acids. The V segment lost 1 base and the J segment 4 bases; nucleotides outside the gene matches: 7. Germline V CDR1 and CDR2: SGHVS, FQNEAQ.

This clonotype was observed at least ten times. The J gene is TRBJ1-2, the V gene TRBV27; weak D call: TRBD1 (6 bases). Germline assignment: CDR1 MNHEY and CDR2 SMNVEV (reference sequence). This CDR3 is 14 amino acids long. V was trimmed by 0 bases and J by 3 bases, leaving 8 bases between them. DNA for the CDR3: TGTGCCAGCAGTTTATCATACAGGGACTATGGCTACACCTTC. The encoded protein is CASSLSYRDYGYTF.